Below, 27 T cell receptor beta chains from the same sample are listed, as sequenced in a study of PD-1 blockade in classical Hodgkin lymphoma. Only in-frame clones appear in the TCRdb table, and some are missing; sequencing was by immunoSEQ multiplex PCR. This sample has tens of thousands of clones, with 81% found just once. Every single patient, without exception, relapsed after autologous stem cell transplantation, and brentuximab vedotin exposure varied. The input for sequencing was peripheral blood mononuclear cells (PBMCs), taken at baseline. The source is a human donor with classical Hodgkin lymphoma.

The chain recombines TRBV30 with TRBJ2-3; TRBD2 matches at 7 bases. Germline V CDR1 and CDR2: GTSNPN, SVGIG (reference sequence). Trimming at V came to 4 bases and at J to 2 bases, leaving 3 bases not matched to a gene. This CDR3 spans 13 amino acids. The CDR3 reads CAWTSGITDTQYF. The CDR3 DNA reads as TGTGCCTGGACTAGCGGTATCACAGATACGCAGTATTTT.

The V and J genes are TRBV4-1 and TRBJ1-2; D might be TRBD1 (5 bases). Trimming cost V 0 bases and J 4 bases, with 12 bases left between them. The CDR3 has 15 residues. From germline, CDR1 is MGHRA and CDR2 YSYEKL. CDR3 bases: TGCGCCAGCAGCCAAGATCAGGGCAGAGCCTATGGCTACACCTTC. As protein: CASSQDQGRAYGYTF.

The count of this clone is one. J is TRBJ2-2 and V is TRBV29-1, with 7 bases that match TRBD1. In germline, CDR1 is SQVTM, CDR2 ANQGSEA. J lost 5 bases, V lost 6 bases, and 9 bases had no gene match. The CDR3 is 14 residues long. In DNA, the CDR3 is TGCAGCGTATCACGGGACAGATTAACCGGGGAGCTGTTTTTT. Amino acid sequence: CSVSRDRLTGELFF.

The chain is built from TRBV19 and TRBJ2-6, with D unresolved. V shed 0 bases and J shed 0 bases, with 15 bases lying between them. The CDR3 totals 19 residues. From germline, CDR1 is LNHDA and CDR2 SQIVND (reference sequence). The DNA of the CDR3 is TGTGCCAGTAGTATAGATCAAGGGCAGCAGTACTCTGGGGCCAACGTCCTGACTTTC. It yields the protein CASSIDQGQQYSGANVLTF.

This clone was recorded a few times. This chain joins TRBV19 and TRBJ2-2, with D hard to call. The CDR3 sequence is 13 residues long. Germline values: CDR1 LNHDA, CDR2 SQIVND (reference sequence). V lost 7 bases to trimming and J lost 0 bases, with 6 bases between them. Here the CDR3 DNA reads TGTGCCAGTACCCATGCGAACACCGGGGAGCTGTTTTTT. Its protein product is CASTHANTGELFF.

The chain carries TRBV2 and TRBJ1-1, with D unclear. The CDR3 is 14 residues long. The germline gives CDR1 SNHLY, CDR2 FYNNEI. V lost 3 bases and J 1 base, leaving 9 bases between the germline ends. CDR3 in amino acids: CASSEIGRNTEAFF. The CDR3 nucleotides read TGTGCCAGCAGTGAGATAGGGCGGAACACTGAAGCTTTCTTT.

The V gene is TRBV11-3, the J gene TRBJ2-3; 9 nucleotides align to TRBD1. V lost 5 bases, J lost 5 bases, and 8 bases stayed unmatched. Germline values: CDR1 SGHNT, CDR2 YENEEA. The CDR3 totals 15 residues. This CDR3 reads CASSPSGQGIDTQYF. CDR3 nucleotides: TGTGCCAGCAGCCCCTCCGGACAGGGGATAGATACGCAGTATTTT.

CDR3 bases: TGTGCCAGCAGCTTCGGACAGCGGGAGGGCCGAGTAGTCATTCAGTACTTC. Protein sequence: CASSFGQREGRVVIQYF. V gene TRBV11-2 combines with J gene TRBJ2-4, with TRBD2 identical over 10 bases. Losses at the gene ends were 3 bases for V and 9 bases for J; bases not matched to a gene: 14. Germline V gene data show CDR1 as SGHAT and CDR2 as FQNNGV. The CDR3 loop spans 17 amino acids.

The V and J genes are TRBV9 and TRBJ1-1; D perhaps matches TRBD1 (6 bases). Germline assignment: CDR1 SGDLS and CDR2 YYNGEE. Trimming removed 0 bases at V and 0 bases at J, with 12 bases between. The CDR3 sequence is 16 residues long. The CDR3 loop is CASSVGGGNMNTEAFF. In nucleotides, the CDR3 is TGTGCCAGCAGCGTAGGAGGGGGTAATATGAACACTGAAGCTTTCTTT.

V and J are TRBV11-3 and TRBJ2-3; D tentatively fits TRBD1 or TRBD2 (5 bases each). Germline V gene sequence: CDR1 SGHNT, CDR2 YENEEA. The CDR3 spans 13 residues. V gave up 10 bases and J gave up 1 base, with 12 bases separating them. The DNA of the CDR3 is TGTGCCACCTCCGGGACCGGCACAGATACGCAGTATTTT. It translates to CATSGTGTDTQYF.

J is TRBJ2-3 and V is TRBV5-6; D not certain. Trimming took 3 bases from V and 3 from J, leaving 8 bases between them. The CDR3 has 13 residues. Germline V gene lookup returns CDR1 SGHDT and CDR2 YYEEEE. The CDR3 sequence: CASSSYRTDTQYF. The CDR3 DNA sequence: TGTGCCAGCAGCTCCTACAGAACAGATACGCAGTATTTT. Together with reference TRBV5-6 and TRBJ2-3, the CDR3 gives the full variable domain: DAGVTQSPTHLIKTRGQQVTLRCSPKSGHDTVSWYQQALGQGPQFIFQYYEEEERQRGNFPDRFSGHQFPNYSSELNVNALLLGDSALYLCASSSYRTDTQYFGPGTRLTVL.

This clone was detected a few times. Here the CDR3 reads CASSLTGPYNEQFF. DNA of the CDR3: TGTGCCAGCAGCTTAACAGGGCCCTACAATGAGCAGTTCTTC. This sequence joins TRBV5-4 and TRBJ2-1, with D possibly being TRBD1 (6 bases). The germline V gene has CDR1 SGHNT and CDR2 YYREEE (reference sequence). The germline V and J ends were trimmed by 2 bases and 2 bases, with 8 bases remaining between them. This CDR3 contains 14 residues.

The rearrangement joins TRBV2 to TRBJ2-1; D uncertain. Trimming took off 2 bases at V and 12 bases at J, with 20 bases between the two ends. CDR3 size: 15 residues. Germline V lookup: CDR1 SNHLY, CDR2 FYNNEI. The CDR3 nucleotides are TGTGCCAGCAGTGAACCCGCGGCCGGCCCCGGGCGGCAGTTCTTC. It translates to CASSEPAAGPGRQFF.

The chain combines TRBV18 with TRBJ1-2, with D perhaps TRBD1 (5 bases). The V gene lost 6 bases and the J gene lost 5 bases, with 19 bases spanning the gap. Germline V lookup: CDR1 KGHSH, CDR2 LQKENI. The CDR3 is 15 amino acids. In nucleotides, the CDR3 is TGTGCCAGCTCCCAGGGTCAGAAGGGGTTTTATGGCTACACCTTC. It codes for CASSQGQKGFYGYTF.

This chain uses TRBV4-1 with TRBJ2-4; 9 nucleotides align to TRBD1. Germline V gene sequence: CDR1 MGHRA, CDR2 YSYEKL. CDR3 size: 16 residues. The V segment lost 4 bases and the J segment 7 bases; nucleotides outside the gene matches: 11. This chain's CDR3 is CASSLSGQGGGNIQYF. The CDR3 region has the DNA TGCGCCAGCAGCCTCTCGGGACAGGGAGGGGGGAACATTCAGTACTTC.

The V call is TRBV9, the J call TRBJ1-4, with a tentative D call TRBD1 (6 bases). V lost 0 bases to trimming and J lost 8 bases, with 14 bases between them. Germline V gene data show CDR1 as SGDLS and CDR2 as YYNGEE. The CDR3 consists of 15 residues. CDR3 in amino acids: CASSVAGGLREKLFF. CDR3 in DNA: TGTGCCAGCAGCGTAGCCGGGGGGCTGAGAGAAAAACTGTTTTTT.

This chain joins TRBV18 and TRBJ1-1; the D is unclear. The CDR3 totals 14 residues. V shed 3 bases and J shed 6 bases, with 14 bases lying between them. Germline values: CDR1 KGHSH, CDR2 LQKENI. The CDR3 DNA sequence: TGTGCCAGCTCACCTCCCATCGCAGGCCCTGAAGCTTTCTTT. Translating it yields CASSPPIAGPEAFF.

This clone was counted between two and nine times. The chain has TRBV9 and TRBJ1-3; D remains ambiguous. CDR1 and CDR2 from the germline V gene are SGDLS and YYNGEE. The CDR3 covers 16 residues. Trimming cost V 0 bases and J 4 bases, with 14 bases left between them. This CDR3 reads CASSVAAPGRGNTIYF. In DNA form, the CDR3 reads TGTGCCAGCAGCGTAGCAGCGCCGGGTCGGGGAAACACCATATATTTT.

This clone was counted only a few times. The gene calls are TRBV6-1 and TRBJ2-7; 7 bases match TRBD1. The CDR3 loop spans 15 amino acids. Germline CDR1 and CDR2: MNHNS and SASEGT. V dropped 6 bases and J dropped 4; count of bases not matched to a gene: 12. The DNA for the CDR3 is TGTGCCAGCAGGCCGGGGACAGTTAACTCTTACGAGCAGTACTTC. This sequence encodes CASRPGTVNSYEQYF.

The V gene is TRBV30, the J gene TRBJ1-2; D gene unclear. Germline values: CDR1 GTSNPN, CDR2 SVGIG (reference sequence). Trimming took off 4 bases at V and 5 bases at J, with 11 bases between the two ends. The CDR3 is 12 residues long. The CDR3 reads CAWNKRRYGYTF. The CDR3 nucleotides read TGTGCCTGGAACAAAAGACGTTATGGCTACACCTTC. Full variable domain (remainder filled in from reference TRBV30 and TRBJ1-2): SQTIHQWPATLVQPVGSPLSLECTVEGTSNPNLYWYRQAAGRGLQLLFYSVGIGQISSEVPQNLSASRPQDRQFILSSKKLLLSDSGFYLCAWNKRRYGYTFGSGTRLTVV.

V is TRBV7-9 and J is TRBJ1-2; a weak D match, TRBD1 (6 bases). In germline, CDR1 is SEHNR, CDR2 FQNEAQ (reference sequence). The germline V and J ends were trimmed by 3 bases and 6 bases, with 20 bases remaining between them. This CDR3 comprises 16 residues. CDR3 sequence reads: CASSFPPLRGGNGYTF. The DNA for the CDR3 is TGTGCCAGCAGCTTTCCCCCCTTGAGGGGGGGAAATGGCTACACCTTC. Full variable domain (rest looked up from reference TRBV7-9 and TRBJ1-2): DTGVSQNPRHKITKRGQNVTFRCDPISEHNRLYWYRQTLGQGPEFLTYFQNEAQLEKSRLLSDRFSAERPKGSFSTLEIQRTEQGDSAMYLCASSFPPLRGGNGYTFGSGTRLTVV.

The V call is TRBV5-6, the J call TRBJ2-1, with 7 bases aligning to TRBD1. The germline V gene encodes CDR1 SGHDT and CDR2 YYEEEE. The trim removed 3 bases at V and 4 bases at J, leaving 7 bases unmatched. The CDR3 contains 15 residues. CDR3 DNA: TGTGCCAGCAGCTCCCGGGACAGAATATACAATGAGCAGTTCTTC. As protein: CASSSRDRIYNEQFF.

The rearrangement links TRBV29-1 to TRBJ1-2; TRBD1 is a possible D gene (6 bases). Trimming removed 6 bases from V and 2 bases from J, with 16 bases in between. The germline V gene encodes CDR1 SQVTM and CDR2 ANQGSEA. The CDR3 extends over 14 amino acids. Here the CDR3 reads CSVAAGVWNYGYTF. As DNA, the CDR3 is TGCAGCGTGGCAGCAGGGGTGTGGAACTATGGCTACACCTTC.

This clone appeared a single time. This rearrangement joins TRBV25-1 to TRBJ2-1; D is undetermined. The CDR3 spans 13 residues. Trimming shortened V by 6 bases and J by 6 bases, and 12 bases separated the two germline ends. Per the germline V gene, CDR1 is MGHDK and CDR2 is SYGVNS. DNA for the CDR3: TGTGCCAGCAGCCCTCTAGGCATCAATGAGCAGTTCTTC. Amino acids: CASSPLGINEQFF.

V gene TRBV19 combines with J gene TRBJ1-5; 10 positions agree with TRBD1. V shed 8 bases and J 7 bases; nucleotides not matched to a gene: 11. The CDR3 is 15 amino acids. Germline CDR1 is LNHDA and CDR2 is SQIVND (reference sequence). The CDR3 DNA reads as TGTGCCAGTGCTCCGACAGGGGGCACAGGACAGCCCCAGCATTTT. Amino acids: CASAPTGGTGQPQHF. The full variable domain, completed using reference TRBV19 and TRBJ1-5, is DGGITQSPKYLFRKEGQNVTLSCEQNLNHDAMYWYRQDPGQGLRLIYYSQIVNDFQKGDIAEGYSVSREKKESFPLTVTSAQKNPTAFYLCASAPTGGTGQPQHFGDGTRLSIL.

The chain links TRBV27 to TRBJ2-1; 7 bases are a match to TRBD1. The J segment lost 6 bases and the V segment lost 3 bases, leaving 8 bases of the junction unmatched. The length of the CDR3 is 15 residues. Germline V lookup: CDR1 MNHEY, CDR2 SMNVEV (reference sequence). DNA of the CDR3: TGTGCCAGCAGTTTGCGAACAGGGGTAGGCAATGAGCAGTTCTTC. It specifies CASSLRTGVGNEQFF.

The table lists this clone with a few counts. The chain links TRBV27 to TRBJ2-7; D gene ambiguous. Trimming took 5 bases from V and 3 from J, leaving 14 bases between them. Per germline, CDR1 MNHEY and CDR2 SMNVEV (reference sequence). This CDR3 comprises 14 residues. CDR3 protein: CASSPQRRGYEQYF. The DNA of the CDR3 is TGTGCCAGCAGTCCACAGAGGAGAGGCTACGAGCAGTACTTC.